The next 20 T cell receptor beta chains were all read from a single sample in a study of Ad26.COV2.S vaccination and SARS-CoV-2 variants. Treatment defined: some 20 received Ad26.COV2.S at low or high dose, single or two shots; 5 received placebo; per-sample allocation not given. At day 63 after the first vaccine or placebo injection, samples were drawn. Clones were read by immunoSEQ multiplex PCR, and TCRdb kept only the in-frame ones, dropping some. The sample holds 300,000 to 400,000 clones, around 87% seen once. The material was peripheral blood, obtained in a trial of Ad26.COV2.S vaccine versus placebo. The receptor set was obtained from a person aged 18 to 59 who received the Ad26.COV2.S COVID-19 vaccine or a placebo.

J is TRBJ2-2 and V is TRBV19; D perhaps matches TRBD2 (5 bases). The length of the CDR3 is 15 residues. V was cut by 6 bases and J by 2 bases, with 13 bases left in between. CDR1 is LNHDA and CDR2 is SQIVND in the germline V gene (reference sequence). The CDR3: CASRVGGLNTGELFF. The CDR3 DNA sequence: TGTGCCAGTAGGGTCGGCGGGCTAAACACCGGGGAGCTGTTTTTT.

The CDR3 is CASSIGQGMYTEAFF. In nucleotides, the CDR3 is TGTGCCAGTAGTATCGGACAGGGTATGTACACTGAAGCTTTCTTT. This rearrangement joins TRBV19 to TRBJ1-1, with 8 bases that match TRBD1. The trim removed 3 bases at V and 3 bases at J, leaving 6 bases unmatched. The CDR3 has 15 amino acids. Germline V gene sequence: CDR1 LNHDA, CDR2 SQIVND (reference sequence).

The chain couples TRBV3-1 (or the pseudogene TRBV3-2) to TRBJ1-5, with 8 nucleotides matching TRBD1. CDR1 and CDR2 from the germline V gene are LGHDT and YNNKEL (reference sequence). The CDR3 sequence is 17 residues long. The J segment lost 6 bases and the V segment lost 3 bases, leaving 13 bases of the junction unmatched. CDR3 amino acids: CASSHTAQGGIGQPQHF. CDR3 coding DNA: TGTGCCAGCAGCCACACGGCACAGGGGGGAATAGGTCAGCCCCAGCATTTT.

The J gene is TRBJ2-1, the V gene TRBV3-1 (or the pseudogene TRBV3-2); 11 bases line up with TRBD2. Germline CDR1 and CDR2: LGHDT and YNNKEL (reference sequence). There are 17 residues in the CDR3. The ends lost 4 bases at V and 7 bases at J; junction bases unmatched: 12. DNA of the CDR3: TGTGCCAGCAGCCTCCTTAGCGGGGGGGCCGATAGGAATGAGCAGTTCTTC. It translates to CASSLLSGGADRNEQFF.

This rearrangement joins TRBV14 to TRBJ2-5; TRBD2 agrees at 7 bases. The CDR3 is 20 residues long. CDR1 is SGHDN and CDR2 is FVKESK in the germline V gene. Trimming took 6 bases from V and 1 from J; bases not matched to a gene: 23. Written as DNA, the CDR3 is TGTGCCAGCAGACCACTCGAGACTAGCCTCCAAAATAGTGGCCAAGAGACCCAGTACTTC. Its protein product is CASRPLETSLQNSGQETQYF.

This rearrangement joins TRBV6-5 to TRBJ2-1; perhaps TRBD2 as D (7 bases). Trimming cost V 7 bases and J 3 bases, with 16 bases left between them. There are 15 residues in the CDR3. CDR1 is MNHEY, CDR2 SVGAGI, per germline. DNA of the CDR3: TGTGCCAGCACTAGGGGGAGGGGCTACTACAATGAGCAGTTCTTC. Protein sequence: CASTRGRGYYNEQFF.

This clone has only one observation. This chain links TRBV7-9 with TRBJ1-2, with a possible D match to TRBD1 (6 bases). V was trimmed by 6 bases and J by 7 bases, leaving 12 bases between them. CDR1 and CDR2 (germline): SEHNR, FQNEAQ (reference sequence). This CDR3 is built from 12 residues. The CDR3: CASSWGAFGYTF. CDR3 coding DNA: TGTGCCAGCAGTTGGGGGGCGTTTGGCTACACCTTC.

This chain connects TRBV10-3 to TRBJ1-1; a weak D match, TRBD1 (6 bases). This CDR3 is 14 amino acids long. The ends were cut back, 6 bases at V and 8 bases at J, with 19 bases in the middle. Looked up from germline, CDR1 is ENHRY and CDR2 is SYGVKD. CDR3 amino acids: CAIRYDRMQPEAFF. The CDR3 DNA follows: TGTGCCATCAGATACGACAGGATGCAGCCAGAAGCTTTCTTT.

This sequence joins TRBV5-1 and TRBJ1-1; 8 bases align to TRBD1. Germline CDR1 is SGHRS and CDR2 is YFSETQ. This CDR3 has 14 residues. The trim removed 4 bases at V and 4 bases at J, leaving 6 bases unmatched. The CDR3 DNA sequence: TGCGCCAGCAGCCCACAGGGGGAGGTCACTGAAGCTTTCTTT. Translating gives CASSPQGEVTEAFF.

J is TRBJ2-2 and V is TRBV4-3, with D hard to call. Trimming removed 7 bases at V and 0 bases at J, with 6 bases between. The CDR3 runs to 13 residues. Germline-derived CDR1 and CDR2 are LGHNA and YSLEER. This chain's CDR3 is CASTSPNTGELFF. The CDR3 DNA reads TGCGCCAGCACCTCACCGAACACCGGGGAGCTGTTTTTT.

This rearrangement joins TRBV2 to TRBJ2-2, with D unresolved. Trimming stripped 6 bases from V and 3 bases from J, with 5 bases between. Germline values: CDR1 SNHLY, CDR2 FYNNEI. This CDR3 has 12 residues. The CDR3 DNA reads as TGTGCCAGCAGCTTTGACACCGGGGAGCTGTTTTTT. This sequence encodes CASSFDTGELFF.

CDR3 sequence reads: CASSFKGGYEQYF. The DNA of the CDR3 is TGTGCCAGCAGCTTCAAAGGGGGTTACGAGCAGTACTTC. The chain links TRBV5-4 to TRBJ2-7; a weak D match, TRBD1 (6 bases). Germline V gene data show CDR1 as SGHNT and CDR2 as YYREEE (reference sequence). The CDR3 has 13 amino acids. The V gene lost 2 bases and the J gene lost 4 bases, with 10 bases spanning the gap.

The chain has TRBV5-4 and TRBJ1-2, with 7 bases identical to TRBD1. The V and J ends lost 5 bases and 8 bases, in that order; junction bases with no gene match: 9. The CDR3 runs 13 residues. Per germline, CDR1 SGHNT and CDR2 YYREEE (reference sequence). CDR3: CASSSGTAKGYTF. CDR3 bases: TGTGCCAGCAGTTCCGGGACAGCCAAGGGCTACACCTTC.

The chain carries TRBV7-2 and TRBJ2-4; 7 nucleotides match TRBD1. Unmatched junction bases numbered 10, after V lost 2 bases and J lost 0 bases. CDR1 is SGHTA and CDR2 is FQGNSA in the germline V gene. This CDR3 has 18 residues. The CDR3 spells CASSLSIGTARAKNIQYF. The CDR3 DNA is TGTGCCAGCAGCTTATCTATCGGGACAGCCAGAGCCAAAAACATTCAGTACTTC.

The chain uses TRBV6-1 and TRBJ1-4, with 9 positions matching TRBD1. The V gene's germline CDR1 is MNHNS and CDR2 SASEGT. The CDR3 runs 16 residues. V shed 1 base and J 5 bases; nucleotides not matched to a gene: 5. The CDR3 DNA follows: TGTGCCAGCAGTGAAGGGGAGGGACAGGGAAATGAAAAACTGTTTTTT. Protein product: CASSEGEGQGNEKLFF.

The DNA of the CDR3 is TGTGCCAGCAGCCAAGACAAGGTGGGGGTCCAGAACACCGGGGAGCTGTTTTTT. It is translated as CASSQDKVGVQNTGELFF. This chain joins TRBV4-2 and TRBJ2-2; D assignment may be TRBD1 or TRBD2 (5 bases each). Trimming pared 0 bases from V and 1 base from J, leaving 15 bases between. The length of the CDR3 is 18 residues. Germline V gives CDR1 LGHNA, CDR2 YNFKEQ.

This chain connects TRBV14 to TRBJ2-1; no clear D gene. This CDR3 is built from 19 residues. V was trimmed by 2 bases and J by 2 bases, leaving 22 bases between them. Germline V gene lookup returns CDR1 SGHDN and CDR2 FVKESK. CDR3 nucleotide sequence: TGTGCCAGCAGCCAACCACGTTGGGGAAAAGTGAAGCCCTACAATGAGCAGTTCTTC. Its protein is CASSQPRWGKVKPYNEQFF.

CDR3 in DNA: TGCGCCAGCAGCCAAGGACTAGCGGGTGGGGATACGCAGTATTTT. Protein product: CASSQGLAGGDTQYF. The chain links TRBV4-3 to TRBJ2-3; 10 positions agree with TRBD2. Germline loops: CDR1 LGHNA, CDR2 YSLEER. Trimming cost V 1 base and J 6 bases; bases outside gene matches: 4. The CDR3 sequence is 15 residues long.

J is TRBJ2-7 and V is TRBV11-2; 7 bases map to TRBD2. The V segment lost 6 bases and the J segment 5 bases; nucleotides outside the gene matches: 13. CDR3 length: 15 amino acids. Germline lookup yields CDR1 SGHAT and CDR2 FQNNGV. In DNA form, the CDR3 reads TGTGCCAGCAGTCCCCACCCGGGGGGAGCCAACGAGCAGTACTTC. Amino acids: CASSPHPGGANEQYF.

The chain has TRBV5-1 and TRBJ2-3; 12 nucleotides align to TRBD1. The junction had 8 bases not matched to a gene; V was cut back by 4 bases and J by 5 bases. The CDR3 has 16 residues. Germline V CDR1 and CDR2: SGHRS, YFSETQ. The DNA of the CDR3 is TGCGCCAGCAGCCGTTCGGGGACAGGGGGCCAAGATACGCAGTATTTT. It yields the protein CASSRSGTGGQDTQYF.